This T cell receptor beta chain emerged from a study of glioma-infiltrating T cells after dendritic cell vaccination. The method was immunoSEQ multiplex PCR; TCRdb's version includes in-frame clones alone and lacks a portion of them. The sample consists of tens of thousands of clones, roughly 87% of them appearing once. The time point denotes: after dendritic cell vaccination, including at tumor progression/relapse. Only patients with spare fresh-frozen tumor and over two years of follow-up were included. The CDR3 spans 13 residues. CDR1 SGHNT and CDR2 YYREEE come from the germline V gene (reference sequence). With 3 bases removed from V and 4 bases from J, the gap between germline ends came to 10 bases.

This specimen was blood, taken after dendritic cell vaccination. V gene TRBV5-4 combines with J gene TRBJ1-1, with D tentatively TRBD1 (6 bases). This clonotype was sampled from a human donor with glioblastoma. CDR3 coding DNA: TGTGCCAGCAGCTCTCGGGGGGCCACTGAAGCTTTCTTT. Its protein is CASSSRGATEAFF.